The 3 T cell receptor beta chains in this list originate from one sample, sequenced in a study of Graves' ophthalmopathy and Graves' hyperthyroidism. Scientists amplified the TCR beta CDR3 regions from RNA transcripts. First-round RT-PCR with HTBI primers preceded a second-round multiplex PCR. From the multiplex PCR reads, TCRdb called clonotypes with MiXCR, one entry per CDR3 protein. Of a few hundred thousand distinct CDR3 sequences listed, roughly 21% are singletons. The sequenced sample consisted of peripheral blood. Receptors originate from a woman aged 18-29 years with stable Graves' hyperthyroidism.

This clonotype has a count of ten or more. This chain joins TRBV4-1 and TRBJ2-7, with a weak D call TRBD2 (6 bases). The CDR3 runs to 12 residues. The V end lost 4 bases, the J end lost 5 bases, and 9 bases lay between the germline ends. Germline CDR1 MGHRA, CDR2 YSYEKL. In nucleotides, the CDR3 is TGCGCCAGCAGCCCCGAGCGGGACGAGCAGTACTTC. Its protein product is CASSPERDEQYF.

This clonotype was counted at least ten times. This chain connects TRBV7-2 to TRBJ1-2; D uncertain. Germline V CDR1 and CDR2: SGHTA, FQGNSA. The CDR3 is 13 amino acids. Trimming took off 3 bases at V and 8 bases at J, with 13 bases between the two ends. Here the CDR3 reads CASSLSVPGGYTF. The CDR3 DNA reads as TGTGCCAGCAGCTTGTCTGTCCCGGGGGGCTACACCTTC.

In this sample, this clonotype turned up many times. The genes are TRBV2 and TRBJ2-7; 14 nucleotides align to TRBD2. The CDR3 length is 14 residues. The V and J ends lost 3 bases and 11 bases, in that order; junction bases with no gene match: 6. Per the germline V gene, CDR1 is SNHLY and CDR2 is FYNNEI. CDR3 in amino acids: CASSDGTSGRPEYF. DNA of the CDR3: TGTGCCAGCAGTGACGGGACTAGCGGGAGACCCGAGTACTTC.